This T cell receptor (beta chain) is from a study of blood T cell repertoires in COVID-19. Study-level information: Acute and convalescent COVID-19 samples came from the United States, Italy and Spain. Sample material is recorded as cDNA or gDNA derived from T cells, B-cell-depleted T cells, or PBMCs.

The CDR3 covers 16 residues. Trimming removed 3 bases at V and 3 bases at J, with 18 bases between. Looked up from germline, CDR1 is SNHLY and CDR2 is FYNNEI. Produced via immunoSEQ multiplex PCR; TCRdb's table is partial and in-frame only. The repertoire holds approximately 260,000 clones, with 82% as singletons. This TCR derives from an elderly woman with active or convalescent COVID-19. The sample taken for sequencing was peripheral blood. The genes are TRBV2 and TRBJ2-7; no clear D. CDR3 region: CASSERRDHYNYEQYF. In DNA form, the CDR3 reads TGTGCCAGCAGTGAGCGGCGCGACCACTATAACTACGAGCAGTACTTC.